Listed below are T cell receptor beta chains from one sample, sequenced in a study of PD-L1 blockade in urothelial cancer. This table comes from immunoSEQ multiplex PCR, and its TCRdb copy is limited to in-frame clones, with some not included. The table has about 120,000 clones, approximately 85% seen once; the top ten hold roughly 2.3%. The sample consisted of PBMCs, taken around atezolizumab (anti-PD-L1) treatment. These receptors came from a man aged 45-60 years with urothelial cancer. The CDR3 runs from the conserved cysteine through the conserved F or W. Each record gives: V gene, D gene, clone size, J gene, CDR3 protein, CDR3 DNA. D genes are given only for firm matches. Where a row states a size, it is once, few, many or the class of an expanded clone; other rows omit it.

v_gene: TRBV7-9
d_gene: .
abundance: .
j_gene: TRBJ1-6
CDR3aa: CASSGTGWGSPLHF
CDR3nt: TGTGCCAGCAGTGGCACAGGGTGGGGATCACCCCTCCACTTT

v_gene: TRBV9
d_gene: .
abundance: .
j_gene: TRBJ2-3
CDR3aa: CASSLGQPLDTQYF
CDR3nt: TGTGCCAGCAGCCTCGGACAGCCACTAGATACGCAGTATTTT

v_gene: TRBV5-1
d_gene: .
abundance: .
j_gene: TRBJ2-7
CDR3aa: CASSFGAGSYEQYF
CDR3nt: TGCGCCAGCAGCTTTGGGGCAGGCTCCTACGAGCAGTACTTC

v_gene: TRBV19
d_gene: .
abundance: .
j_gene: TRBJ2-7
CDR3aa: CASSRTGNKNYEQYF
CDR3nt: TGTGCCAGTAGTAGAACGGGAAACAAAAACTACGAGCAGTACTTC

v_gene: TRBV7-9
d_gene: .
abundance: .
j_gene: TRBJ1-2
CDR3aa: CASSSGQSNYGYTF
CDR3nt: TGTGCCAGCAGCTCCGGACAGAGTAACTATGGCTACACCTTC

v_gene: TRBV4-2
d_gene: .
abundance: .
j_gene: TRBJ2-4
CDR3aa: CASSRSGDIAKNIQYF
CDR3nt: TGTGCCAGCAGCAGATCAGGGGATATAGCCAAAAACATTCAGTACTTC

v_gene: TRBV6-1
d_gene: .
abundance: .
j_gene: TRBJ1-6
CDR3aa: CASIGSSYNSPLHF
CDR3nt: TGTGCCAGCATCGGGAGCTCCTATAATTCACCCCTCCACTTT

v_gene: TRBV6-5
d_gene: .
abundance: few
j_gene: TRBJ2-7
CDR3aa: CASSYRDGDDEQYF
CDR3nt: TGTGCCAGCAGTTACCGTGACGGGGATGACGAGCAGTACTTC

v_gene: TRBV19
d_gene: .
abundance: .
j_gene: TRBJ1-5
CDR3aa: CASSPINRGTNQPQHF
CDR3nt: TGTGCCAGTAGCCCCATCAACCGGGGGACCAATCAGCCCCAGCATTTT

v_gene: TRBV18
d_gene: .
abundance: .
j_gene: TRBJ2-7
CDR3aa: CASSPPGSGEQYF
CDR3nt: TGTGCCAGCTCACCCCCCGGGAGTGGCGAGCAGTACTTC

v_gene: TRBV5-1
d_gene: TRBD2
abundance: .
j_gene: TRBJ2-1
CDR3aa: CASSLGSGRENNEQFF
CDR3nt: TGCGCCAGCAGCTTGGGTAGCGGGAGGGAGAACAATGAGCAGTTCTTC

v_gene: TRBV19
d_gene: .
abundance: .
j_gene: TRBJ1-5
CDR3aa: CASAQGGGNQPQHF
CDR3nt: TGTGCCAGCGCCCAGGGAGGGGGCAATCAGCCCCAGCATTTT

v_gene: TRBV15
d_gene: .
abundance: .
j_gene: TRBJ1-1
CDR3aa: CATGLRVGSTEAFF
CDR3nt: TGTGCCACCGGTCTCCGGGTTGGGAGCACTGAAGCTTTCTTT

v_gene: TRBV5-6
d_gene: .
abundance: .
j_gene: TRBJ1-5
CDR3aa: CASSYSGNDQPQHF
CDR3nt: TGTGCCAGCAGTTACTCGGGGAATGATCAGCCCCAGCATTTT

v_gene: TRBV7-9
d_gene: TRBD1
abundance: .
j_gene: TRBJ1-1
CDR3aa: CASSPLDREAEAFF
CDR3nt: TGTGCCAGCAGCCCCTTAGACAGGGAAGCTGAAGCTTTCTTT

v_gene: TRBV15
d_gene: .
abundance: once
j_gene: TRBJ1-1
CDR3aa: CATSSLGEITEAFF
CDR3nt: TGTGCCACCAGCAGCCTCGGGGAAATCACTGAAGCTTTCTTT

v_gene: TRBV28
d_gene: TRBD2
abundance: .
j_gene: TRBJ2-5
CDR3aa: CASSFGAGGTPQETQYF
CDR3nt: TGTGCCAGCAGTTTTGGAGCGGGAGGGACACCCCAAGAGACCCAGTACTTC

v_gene: TRBV4-1
d_gene: .
abundance: .
j_gene: TRBJ2-3
CDR3aa: CASSQDQFSQYF
CDR3nt: TGCGCCAGCAGCCAAGATCAGTTTTCGCAGTATTTT

v_gene: TRBV7-2
d_gene: TRBD2
abundance: few
j_gene: TRBJ2-3
CDR3aa: CASSSPRTRHTDTQYF
CDR3nt: TGTGCCAGCAGCTCACCCAGGACTAGACACACAGATACGCAGTATTTT

v_gene: TRBV28
d_gene: TRBD2
abundance: .
j_gene: TRBJ2-2
CDR3aa: CASNLGAGAGELFF
CDR3nt: TGTGCCAGCAACCTAGGGGCGGGGGCCGGGGAGCTGTTTTTT

v_gene: TRBV11-2
d_gene: .
abundance: .
j_gene: TRBJ2-7
CDR3aa: CASSLVGGSFGEQYF
CDR3nt: TGTGCCAGCAGCTTAGTCGGGGGATCCTTTGGCGAGCAGTACTTC

v_gene: TRBV5-1
d_gene: .
abundance: .
j_gene: TRBJ2-7
CDR3aa: CASSLEGRYEQYF
CDR3nt: TGCGCCAGCAGCCTGGAGGGGAGGTACGAGCAGTACTTC

v_gene: TRBV5-1
d_gene: TRBD1
abundance: .
j_gene: TRBJ2-7
CDR3aa: CASSLRRQGYEQYF
CDR3nt: TGCGCCAGCAGCTTGAGACGACAGGGCTACGAGCAGTACTTC

v_gene: TRBV14
d_gene: TRBD1
abundance: .
j_gene: TRBJ1-3
CDR3aa: CASSHTPTGKAAGNTIYF
CDR3nt: TGTGCCAGCAGCCATACTCCGACAGGGAAGGCGGCTGGAAACACCATATATTTT

v_gene: TRBV7-8
d_gene: TRBD2
abundance: .
j_gene: TRBJ2-7
CDR3aa: CASSLTSGRYLAGEQYF
CDR3nt: TGTGCCAGCAGCTTAACTAGCGGGAGATATCTGGCTGGGGAGCAGTACTTC

v_gene: TRBV6-1
d_gene: TRBD1
abundance: .
j_gene: TRBJ2-7
CDR3aa: CASTLTGSGYEQYF
CDR3nt: TGTGCCAGCACCTTGACAGGGAGCGGCTACGAGCAGTACTTC

v_gene: TRBV15
d_gene: TRBD1
abundance: .
j_gene: TRBJ1-6
CDR3aa: CATSRVRRQGNSPLHF
CDR3nt: TGTGCCACCAGCAGAGTGCGGCGACAGGGGAATTCACCCCTCCACTTT

v_gene: TRBV28
d_gene: .
abundance: .
j_gene: TRBJ2-3
CDR3aa: CASSSRRRSTDTQYF
CDR3nt: TGTGCCAGCAGTTCCCGCCGGCGGAGCACAGATACGCAGTATTTT

v_gene: TRBV6-1
d_gene: .
abundance: medium-sized
j_gene: TRBJ1-2
CDR3aa: CASNGHLTYGYTF
CDR3nt: TGTGCCAGCAACGGACACCTCACCTATGGCTACACCTTC

v_gene: TRBV5-1
d_gene: .
abundance: .
j_gene: TRBJ2-2
CDR3aa: CASSLTGLGTGELFF
CDR3nt: TGCGCCAGCAGCTTGACAGGGCTGGGGACCGGGGAGCTGTTTTTT

v_gene: TRBV14
d_gene: TRBD1
abundance: few
j_gene: TRBJ2-7
CDR3aa: CASSPTGTGSYEQYF
CDR3nt: TGTGCCAGCAGCCCTACCGGGACAGGGTCCTACGAGCAGTACTTC

v_gene: TRBV19
d_gene: .
abundance: .
j_gene: TRBJ2-5
CDR3aa: CASSIVIGGDETQYF
CDR3nt: TGTGCCAGTAGTATAGTAATAGGCGGTGATGAGACCCAGTACTTC

v_gene: TRBV5-8
d_gene: .
abundance: .
j_gene: TRBJ2-7
CDR3aa: CASSLGRASSYEQYF
CDR3nt: TGTGCCAGCAGCTTGGGCAGGGCGAGCTCCTACGAGCAGTACTTC

v_gene: TRBV9
d_gene: .
abundance: .
j_gene: TRBJ1-2
CDR3aa: CASSNRDISSYGYTF
CDR3nt: TGTGCCAGCAGCAACCGGGACATCAGCAGCTATGGCTACACCTTC

v_gene: TRBV5-6
d_gene: .
abundance: once
j_gene: TRBJ1-6
CDR3aa: CASSLGPGRYNSPLHF
CDR3nt: TGTGCCAGCAGCTTAGGTCCAGGAAGGTACAATTCACCCCTCCACTTT

v_gene: TRBV27
d_gene: TRBD2
abundance: .
j_gene: TRBJ2-1
CDR3aa: CASSLSGLAGTGGNEQFF
CDR3nt: TGTGCCAGCAGTTTATCGGGACTAGCGGGAACTGGAGGCAATGAGCAGTTCTTC

v_gene: TRBV5-8
d_gene: TRBD1
abundance: .
j_gene: TRBJ2-7
CDR3aa: CASSEGTGLGEQYF
CDR3nt: TGTGCCAGCAGCGAGGGGACAGGTCTGGGGGAGCAGTACTTC

v_gene: TRBV11-2
d_gene: .
abundance: .
j_gene: TRBJ2-2
CDR3aa: CASRVAGGPGGELFF
CDR3nt: TGTGCCAGCAGGGTAGCCGGAGGGCCGGGCGGGGAGCTGTTTTTT

v_gene: TRBV6-6
d_gene: TRBD2
abundance: .
j_gene: TRBJ2-7
CDR3aa: CASQGLAGGEQYF
CDR3nt: TGTGCCAGCCAAGGACTAGCGGGAGGCGAGCAGTACTTC

v_gene: TRBV5-1
d_gene: TRBD1
abundance: .
j_gene: TRBJ1-4
CDR3aa: CASSTQGAHNEKLFF
CDR3nt: TGCGCCAGCAGCACACAGGGGGCGCATAATGAAAAACTGTTTTTT

v_gene: TRBV5-1
d_gene: .
abundance: .
j_gene: TRBJ2-3
CDR3aa: CASSLGSGGGTDTQYF
CDR3nt: TGCGCCAGCAGCTTGGGGTCCGGGGGAGGCACAGATACGCAGTATTTT

v_gene: TRBV19
d_gene: .
abundance: once
j_gene: TRBJ2-3
CDR3aa: CASGGLAARDTQYF
CDR3nt: TGTGCCAGCGGAGGGCTAGCTGCCCGCGATACGCAGTATTTT

v_gene: TRBV7-8
d_gene: .
abundance: .
j_gene: TRBJ2-7
CDR3aa: CASSLSGMVYEQYF
CDR3nt: TGTGCCAGCAGCTTATCCGGGATGGTCTACGAGCAGTACTTC

v_gene: TRBV7-8
d_gene: TRBD2
abundance: .
j_gene: TRBJ2-3
CDR3aa: CASSVGRTSGRWGTDTQYF
CDR3nt: TGTGCCAGCAGCGTTGGCCGGACTAGCGGGAGGTGGGGCACAGATACGCAGTATTTT

v_gene: TRBV30
d_gene: .
abundance: .
j_gene: TRBJ2-7
CDR3aa: CAWSVRTLGEQYF
CDR3nt: TGTGCCTGGAGTGTAAGAACTCTCGGCGAGCAGTACTTC

v_gene: TRBV5-1
d_gene: TRBD1
abundance: once
j_gene: TRBJ1-1
CDR3aa: CASSPAGGETEAFF
CDR3nt: TGCGCCAGCAGCCCCGCAGGGGGCGAGACTGAAGCTTTCTTT

v_gene: TRBV5-1
d_gene: .
abundance: few
j_gene: TRBJ2-3
CDR3aa: CASSALANTQYF
CDR3nt: TGCGCCAGCAGCGCCCTAGCAAATACGCAGTATTTT

v_gene: TRBV4-1
d_gene: TRBD2
abundance: .
j_gene: TRBJ2-1
CDR3aa: CASSQGLAGVSEQFF
CDR3nt: TGCGCCAGCAGCCAAGGTCTAGCGGGAGTTAGTGAGCAGTTCTTC

v_gene: TRBV6-5
d_gene: .
abundance: .
j_gene: TRBJ1-5
CDR3aa: CASRRQVAGQPQHF
CDR3nt: TGTGCCAGCAGGAGACAGGTCGCAGGGCAGCCCCAGCATTTT

v_gene: TRBV5-1
d_gene: TRBD2
abundance: .
j_gene: TRBJ2-5
CDR3aa: CASSLAGTSGRGQETQYF
CDR3nt: TGCGCCAGCAGCTTGGCGGGAACTAGCGGGAGGGGGCAAGAGACCCAGTACTTC

v_gene: TRBV18
d_gene: TRBD2
abundance: .
j_gene: TRBJ2-7
CDR3aa: CASSPGLAAYEQYF
CDR3nt: TGTGCCAGCTCACCCGGACTAGCGGCCTACGAGCAGTACTTC

v_gene: TRBV7-2
d_gene: .
abundance: .
j_gene: TRBJ2-3
CDR3aa: CASSRFTDTQYF
CDR3nt: TGTGCCAGCAGCCGTTTCACAGATACGCAGTATTTT

v_gene: TRBV9
d_gene: .
abundance: .
j_gene: TRBJ2-1
CDR3aa: CASSSSPGVPRTEQFF
CDR3nt: TGTGCCAGCAGCTCATCCCCCGGGGTCCCCCGCACTGAGCAGTTCTTC

v_gene: TRBV9
d_gene: .
abundance: .
j_gene: TRBJ1-6
CDR3aa: CASSDLFSPLHF
CDR3nt: TGTGCCAGCAGCGACCTATTTTCACCCCTCCACTTT

v_gene: TRBV5-6
d_gene: .
abundance: .
j_gene: TRBJ1-5
CDR3aa: CASSLGPGTYSNQPQHF
CDR3nt: TGTGCCAGCAGCTTGGGGCCAGGGACTTATAGCAATCAGCCCCAGCATTTT